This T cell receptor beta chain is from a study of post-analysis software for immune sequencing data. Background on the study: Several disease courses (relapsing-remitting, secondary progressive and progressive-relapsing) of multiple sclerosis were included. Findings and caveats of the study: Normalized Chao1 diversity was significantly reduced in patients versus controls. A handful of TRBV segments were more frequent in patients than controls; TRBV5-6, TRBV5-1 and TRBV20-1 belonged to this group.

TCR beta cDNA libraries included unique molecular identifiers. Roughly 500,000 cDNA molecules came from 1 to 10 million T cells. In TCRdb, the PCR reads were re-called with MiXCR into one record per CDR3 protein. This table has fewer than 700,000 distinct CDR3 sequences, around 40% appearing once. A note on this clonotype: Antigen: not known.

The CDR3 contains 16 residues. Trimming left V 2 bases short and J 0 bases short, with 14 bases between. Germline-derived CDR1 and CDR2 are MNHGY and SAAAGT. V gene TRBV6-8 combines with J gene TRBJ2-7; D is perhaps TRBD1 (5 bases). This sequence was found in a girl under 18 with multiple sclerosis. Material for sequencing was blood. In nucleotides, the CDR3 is TGTGCCAGCAGTTACACTTACAGGCTTAGCTCCTACGAGCAGTACTTC. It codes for CASSYTYRLSSYEQYF.